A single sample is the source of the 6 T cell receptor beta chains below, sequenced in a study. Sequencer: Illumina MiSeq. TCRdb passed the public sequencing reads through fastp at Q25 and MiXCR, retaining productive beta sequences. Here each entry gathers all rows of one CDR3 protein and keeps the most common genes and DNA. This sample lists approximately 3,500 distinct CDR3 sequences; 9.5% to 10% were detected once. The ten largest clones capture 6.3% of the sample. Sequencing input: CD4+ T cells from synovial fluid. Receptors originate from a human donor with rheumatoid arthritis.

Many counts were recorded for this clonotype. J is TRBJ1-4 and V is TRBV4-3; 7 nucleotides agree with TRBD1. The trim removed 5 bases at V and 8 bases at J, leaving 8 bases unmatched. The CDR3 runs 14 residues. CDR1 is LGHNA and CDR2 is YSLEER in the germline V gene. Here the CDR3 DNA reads TGCGCCAGCAGCACCTCCAGGGGGGCGGAAAAACTGTTTTTT. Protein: CASSTSRGAEKLFF.

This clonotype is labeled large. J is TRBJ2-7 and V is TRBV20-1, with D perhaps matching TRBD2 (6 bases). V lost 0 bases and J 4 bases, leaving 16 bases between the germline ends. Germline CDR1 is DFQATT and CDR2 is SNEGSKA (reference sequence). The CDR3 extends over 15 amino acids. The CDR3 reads CSARDRRGAEYEQYF. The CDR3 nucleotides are TGCAGTGCTAGAGATCGGAGGGGAGCGGAGTACGAGCAGTACTTC.

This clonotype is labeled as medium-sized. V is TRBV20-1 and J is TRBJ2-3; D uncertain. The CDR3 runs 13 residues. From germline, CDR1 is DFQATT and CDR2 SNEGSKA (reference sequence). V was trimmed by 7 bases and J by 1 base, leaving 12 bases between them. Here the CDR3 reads CSGPYPGTDTQYF. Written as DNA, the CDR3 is TGCAGTGGCCCCTATCCTGGCACAGATACGCAGTATTTT.

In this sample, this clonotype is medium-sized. The CDR3 nucleotides read TGCAGTGCTGAGCCGAGGGCAGGGGTCGACGAGCAGTACTTC. Translating it yields CSAEPRAGVDEQYF. The chain uses TRBV20-1 and TRBJ2-7; TRBD1 might be the D (6 bases). The CDR3 spans 14 residues. V was pared by 5 bases and J by 5 bases, with 19 bases between. Germline assignment: CDR1 DFQATT and CDR2 SNEGSKA (reference sequence).

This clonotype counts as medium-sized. CDR3 nucleotides: TGCAGTGCTAGAAATACAGGGACTATGGGGGAGCAGTACTTC. Translating gives CSARNTGTMGEQYF. The chain uses TRBV20-1 and TRBJ2-7; possible D gene TRBD2, 7 bases. The V and J ends lost 2 bases and 7 bases respectively, with 18 bases between them. CDR3 length: 14 residues. Per the germline V gene, CDR1 is DFQATT and CDR2 is SNEGSKA (reference sequence).

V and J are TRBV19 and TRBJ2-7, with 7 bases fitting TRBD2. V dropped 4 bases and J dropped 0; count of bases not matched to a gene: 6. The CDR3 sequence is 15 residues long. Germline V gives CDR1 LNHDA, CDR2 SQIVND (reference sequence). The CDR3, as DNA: TGTGCCAGTAGTACTCTAGCGGCGATCTCCTACGAGCAGTACTTC. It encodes CASSTLAAISYEQYF.